Below are 15 T cell receptor beta chains sequenced from a single sample in a study of CD8 T cells in Susac syndrome. The authors reverse transcribed roughly 0.45 to 1 ug RNA with random hexamers. Each CDR3 protein gets one entry after TCRdb re-called the immunoSEQ multiplex PCR reads with MiXCR. The table lists about 210,000 distinct CDR3 sequences, about 94% of them singletons, with 0.1% in the top ten. Sequences were obtained from CD4+ T cells from PBMCs. The receptors were gathered from a human donor in good health.

The V gene is TRBV19, the J gene TRBJ1-5, with D unclear. This CDR3 region has 11 residues. Trimming removed 5 bases from V and 11 bases from J, with 10 bases in between. Germline assignment: CDR1 LNHDA and CDR2 SQIVND (reference sequence). DNA for the CDR3: TGTGCCAGTAGTTCCAGGAAGGCCCAGCATTTT. This codes for CASSSRKAQHF. The variable domain in full, completed from reference TRBV19 and TRBJ1-5, reads DGGITQSPKYLFRKEGQNVTLSCEQNLNHDAMYWYRQDPGQGLRLIYYSQIVNDFQKGDIAEGYSVSREKKESFPLTVTSAQKNPTAFYLCASSSRKAQHFGDGTRLSIL.

This chain uses TRBV12-3 or TRBV12-4 with TRBJ1-1; TRBD1 agrees at 9 bases. V shed 6 bases, J shed 4 bases, and the junction held 12 bases outside the gene matches. This CDR3 has 16 residues. The CDR3 DNA is TGTGCCAGCAGCCCTGTCGTAGGACAGGGGAGCACTGAAGCTTTCTTT. Its translation: CASSPVVGQGSTEAFF.

The chain is built from TRBV12-3 or TRBV12-4 and TRBJ2-5, with 9 nucleotides matching TRBD1. The CDR3 is 13 residues long. Trimming cost V 6 bases and J 4 bases; bases outside gene matches: 3. CDR3 sequence reads: CASRRTGVETQYF. The CDR3 bases are TGTGCCAGCAGACGGACAGGGGTAGAGACCCAGTACTTC.

This clonotype was seen just once. V gene TRBV18 combines with J gene TRBJ2-7, with 10 bases aligning to TRBD1. V shed 4 bases and J 5 bases; nucleotides not matched to a gene: 8. The CDR3 length is 15 residues. Germline V gene lookup returns CDR1 KGHSH and CDR2 LQKENI. The CDR3 sequence is CASSLRGTGVNEQYF. The DNA for the CDR3 is TGTGCCAGCTCACTACGGGGGACAGGGGTTAACGAGCAGTACTTC.

The chain uses TRBV3-1 and TRBJ1-1, with D unresolved. This CDR3 region has 13 residues. Trimming left V 3 bases short and J 3 bases short, with 8 bases between. Germline CDR1 reads LGHDT; CDR2 reads YNNKEL (reference sequence). CDR3 protein: CASSHKRDTEAFF. DNA of the CDR3: TGTGCCAGCAGCCATAAGCGGGACACTGAAGCTTTCTTT.

The CDR3 spells CSAFRGGAFRAEAFF. The CDR3 DNA reads TGCAGTGCTTTCCGCGGGGGCGCATTTCGGGCTGAAGCTTTCTTT. V usage is TRBV20-1 and J usage is TRBJ1-1; D is possibly TRBD1 (6 bases). The V gene lost 5 bases and the J gene lost 6 bases, with 22 bases spanning the gap. The CDR3 extends over 15 amino acids. Germline V gene sequence: CDR1 DFQATT, CDR2 SNEGSKA (reference sequence).

This clonotype occurred once. The chain is built from TRBV7-2 and TRBJ2-7; D tentatively reads TRBD1 or TRBD2 (5 bases each). Germline V CDR1 and CDR2: SGHTA, FQGNSA. The CDR3 covers 14 residues. Trimming took off 4 bases at V and 2 bases at J, with 12 bases between the two ends. CDR3 DNA: TGTGCCAGCAGCTCCGGGACCGCCGCCTACGAGCAGTACTTC. Encoded protein: CASSSGTAAYEQYF. The whole variable domain, remainder taken from reference TRBV7-2 and TRBJ2-7, is GAGVSQSPSNKVTEKGKDVELRCDPISGHTALYWYRQSLGQGLEFLIYFQGNSAPDKSGLPSDRFSAERTGGSVSTLTIQRTQQEDSAVYLCASSSGTAAYEQYFGPGTRLTVT.

The chain recombines TRBV2 with TRBJ1-6, with a tentative D call TRBD1 (5 bases). Trimming stripped 6 bases from V and 10 bases from J, with 13 bases between. This CDR3 is built from 13 residues. Germline V gene data show CDR1 as SNHLY and CDR2 as FYNNEI. CDR3 nucleotides: TGTGCCAGCAGGACAGAAGGGGAATCACCCCTCCACTTT. Protein sequence: CASRTEGESPLHF.

V gene TRBV15 combines with J gene TRBJ1-1; D is ambiguous. Per germline, CDR1 LNHNV and CDR2 YYDKDF (reference sequence). CDR3 length: 15 amino acids. Trimming left V 0 bases short and J 4 bases short, with 12 bases between. The CDR3 reads CATSRENLGSTEAFF. CDR3 coding DNA: TGTGCCACCAGCAGAGAGAATCTTGGAAGCACTGAAGCTTTCTTT.

The V call is TRBV7-2, the J call TRBJ1-3; possibly TRBD1 for D (6 bases). Germline V gene data show CDR1 as SGHTA and CDR2 as FQGNSA. There are 15 residues in the CDR3. V lost 7 bases and J 1 base, leaving 14 bases between the germline ends. The CDR3 DNA reads TGTGCCAGCATGTTGTCGGGGGCGTCTGGAAACACCATATATTTT. Its translation is CASMLSGASGNTIYF.

The chain recombines TRBV6-1 with TRBJ1-3; D is unresolved. This CDR3 has 16 residues. Looked up from germline, CDR1 is MNHNS and CDR2 is SASEGT. Trimming took off 1 base at V and 1 base at J, with 11 bases between the two ends. Here the CDR3 DNA reads TGTGCCAGCAGTGAAGGAGGAGCCATTTCTGGAAACACCATATATTTT. Protein sequence: CASSEGGAISGNTIYF.

A note on this clonotype: An end of the junction differs from the germline gene, which may be a read error. The chain is built from TRBV2 and TRBJ2-6, with a tentative D call TRBD1 (5 bases). Germline CDR1 and CDR2: SNHLY and FYNNEI. The CDR3 is made up of 13 amino acids. For the CDR3, the DNA is TGTGCCGGCAGGGTCTCTGGGGCCAACGTCCTGACTTTC. Translating it yields CAGRVSGANVLTF.

The chain links TRBV12-3 or TRBV12-4 to TRBJ2-1; TRBD1 matches 9 bases. Trimming cost V 4 bases and J 7 bases; bases outside gene matches: 8. This CDR3 spans 15 amino acids. CDR3 loop: CASSSRAGTGNEQFF. CDR3 coding DNA: TGTGCCAGCAGTTCGCGGGCCGGGACAGGGAATGAGCAGTTCTTC.

V usage is TRBV18 and J usage is TRBJ1-1; D remains unclear. CDR1 and CDR2 from the germline V gene are KGHSH and LQKENI. The CDR3 consists of 11 residues. Trimming took 4 bases from V and 6 from J, leaving 6 bases between them. The CDR3 DNA sequence: TGTGCCAGCTCACTTTTGGCTGAAGCTTTCTTT. Translated, it gives CASSLLAEAFF. The complete variable domain, with remaining parts taken from reference TRBV18 and TRBJ1-1, reads NAGVMQNPRHLVRRRGQEARLRCSPMKGHSHVYWYRQLPEEGLKFMVYLQKENIIDESGMPKERFSAEFPKEGPSILRIQQVVRGDSAAYFCASSLLAEAFFGQGTRLTVV.

The genes are TRBV13 and TRBJ2-7, with 7 nucleotides matching TRBD1. The CDR3 covers 16 residues. V shed 3 bases and J 3 bases; nucleotides not matched to a gene: 11. Germline CDR1 is PRHDT and CDR2 is FYEKMQ (reference sequence). The CDR3 is CASSLRPGQSGYEQYF. In DNA, the CDR3 is TGTGCCAGCAGCTTGCGTCCGGGACAGAGTGGCTACGAGCAGTACTTC.